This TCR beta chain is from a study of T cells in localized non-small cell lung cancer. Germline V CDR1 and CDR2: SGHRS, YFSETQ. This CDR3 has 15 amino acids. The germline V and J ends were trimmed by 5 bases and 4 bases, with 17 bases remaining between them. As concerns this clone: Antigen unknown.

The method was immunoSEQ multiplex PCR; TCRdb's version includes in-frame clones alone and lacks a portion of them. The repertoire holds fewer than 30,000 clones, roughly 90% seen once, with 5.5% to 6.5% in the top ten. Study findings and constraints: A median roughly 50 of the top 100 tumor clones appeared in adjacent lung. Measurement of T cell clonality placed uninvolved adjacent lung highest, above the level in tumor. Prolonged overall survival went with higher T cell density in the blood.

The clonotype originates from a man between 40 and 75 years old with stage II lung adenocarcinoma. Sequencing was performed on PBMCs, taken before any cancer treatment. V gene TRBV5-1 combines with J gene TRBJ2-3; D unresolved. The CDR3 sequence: CASRASNLGSDTQYF. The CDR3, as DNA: TGCGCCAGCAGAGCCTCGAATTTAGGGTCAGATACGCAGTATTTT.